The sequence of this T cell receptor beta chain was determined in a study of cytomegalovirus exposure and HLA in healthy donors. Whole-study results and caveats: In vitro testing confirmed a few CMV-associated chains as specific for CMV antigens.

Germline values: CDR1 MNHEY, CDR2 SVGAGI. The CDR3 runs to 14 residues. V lost 3 bases, J lost 5 bases, and 11 bases lay in between. Donors were ostensibly healthy at sampling, although undocumented immune exposures were probable. Primers included in the PCR were 60 Vbeta and 13 Jbeta primers. This table comes from immunoSEQ multiplex PCR, and its TCRdb copy is limited to in-frame clones, with some not included. This table holds about 140,000 clones, around 79% found once. Of note for this clone: Its antigen is as yet unknown.

The V gene is TRBV6-5, the J gene TRBJ1-5, with D possibly being TRBD1 (5 bases). The TCR sequence derives from a female donor in good health and CMV-seronegative. Source material: PBMCs. As DNA, the CDR3 is TGTGCCAGCAGTTATTCGGACAATTATCAGCCCCAGCATTTT. Its translation is CASSYSDNYQPQHF.